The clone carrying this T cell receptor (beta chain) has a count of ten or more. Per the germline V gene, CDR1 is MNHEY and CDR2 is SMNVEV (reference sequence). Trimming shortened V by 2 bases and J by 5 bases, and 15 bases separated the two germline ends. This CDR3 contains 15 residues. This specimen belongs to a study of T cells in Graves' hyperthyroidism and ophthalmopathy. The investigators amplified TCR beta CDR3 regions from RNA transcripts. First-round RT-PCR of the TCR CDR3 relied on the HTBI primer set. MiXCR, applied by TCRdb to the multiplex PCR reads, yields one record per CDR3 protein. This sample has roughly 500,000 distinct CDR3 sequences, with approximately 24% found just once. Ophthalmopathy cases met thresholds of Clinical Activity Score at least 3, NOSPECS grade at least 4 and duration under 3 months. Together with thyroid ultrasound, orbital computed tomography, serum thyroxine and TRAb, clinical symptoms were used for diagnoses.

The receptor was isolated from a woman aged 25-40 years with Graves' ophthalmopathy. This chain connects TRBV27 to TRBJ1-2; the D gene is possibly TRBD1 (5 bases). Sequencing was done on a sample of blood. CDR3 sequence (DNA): TGTGCCAGCAGTTTAAGGTCGGGGCTCGGGTATGGCTACACCTTC. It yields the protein CASSLRSGLGYGYTF.